One sample yielded the 22 T cell receptor beta chains listed below, sequenced in a study of blood T cell repertoires in COVID-19. Produced via immunoSEQ multiplex PCR; TCRdb's table is partial and in-frame only. The profile covers fewer than 250,000 clones, with under 90% appearing a single time and 5.5% to 8.5% taken by the ten largest. Source material: peripheral blood. The origin of the receptors is a man between 60 and 70 years old with acute or convalescent COVID-19.

V gene TRBV9 combines with J gene TRBJ2-3; no firm D call. The germline V gene has CDR1 SGDLS and CDR2 YYNGEE. Trimming shortened V by 0 bases and J by 0 bases, and 8 bases separated the two germline ends. CDR3 length: 15 residues. Here the CDR3 reads CASSVAPTSTDTQYF. As DNA, the CDR3 is TGTGCCAGCAGCGTAGCCCCCACTAGCACAGATACGCAGTATTTT.

This clone occurred a few times. V usage is TRBV6-5 and J usage is TRBJ2-1; 8 bases agree with TRBD1. The J segment lost 4 bases and the V segment lost 10 bases, leaving 6 bases of the junction unmatched. Germline CDR1 and CDR2: MNHEY and SVGAGI. The CDR3 has 13 amino acids. CDR3 bases: TGTGCCACTAGACGGGACAGGTACAATGAGCAGTTCTTC. Translating gives CATRRDRYNEQFF.

V usage is TRBV18 and J usage is TRBJ1-5; D unclear. The CDR3 contains 14 residues. Germline CDR1 is KGHSH and CDR2 is LQKENI. The V end was cut by 5 bases, the J end by 7 bases, with 15 bases between. CDR3 region: CASSAGPPGQPQHF. The CDR3 region has the DNA TGTGCCAGCTCAGCGGGCCCCCCTGGCCAGCCCCAGCATTTT.

The chain combines TRBV7-9 with TRBJ2-1; 13 nucleotides agree with TRBD2. V lost 4 bases and J lost 3; bases outside the gene matches: 3. CDR1 and CDR2 from the germline V gene are SEHNR and FQNEAQ (reference sequence). This CDR3 comprises 16 residues. As DNA, the CDR3 is TGTGCCAGCAGCTCAGGACTAGCGGGAGACTACAATGAGCAGTTCTTC. It codes for CASSSGLAGDYNEQFF.

The chain carries TRBV9 and TRBJ2-7, with 9 bases lining up with TRBD2. This CDR3 spans 17 amino acids. The germline V gene encodes CDR1 SGDLS and CDR2 YYNGEE. The V gene end was trimmed by 4 bases and the J gene end by 6 bases; junction bases not matched to a gene: 17. The CDR3 sequence: CASSLRDGSGSYGEQYF. The DNA for the CDR3 is TGTGCCAGCAGCCTCCGAGATGGTAGCGGGAGTTACGGCGAGCAGTACTTC.

V usage is TRBV6-5 and J usage is TRBJ2-1; a weak D match, TRBD1 (6 bases). The CDR3 loop spans 14 amino acids. Deletions cut 6 bases from V and 0 bases from J, with 9 bases between. In germline, CDR1 is MNHEY, CDR2 SVGAGI. For the CDR3, the DNA is TGTGCCAGCAGGACAGGAGCCTCCTACAATGAGCAGTTCTTC. Amino acid sequence: CASRTGASYNEQFF.

This chain uses TRBV12-2 with TRBJ2-4; TRBD1, the table's D call, lacks a check against the DNA. TRBV12-2 is labeled a pseudogene. This CDR3 is built from 17 residues. The chain's CDR3 is CASRLADRGGAKNIQYF. The CDR3 bases are TGTGCAAGTCGCTTAGCGGACAGGGGCGGAGCCAAAAACATTCAGTACTTC.

The CDR3 coding sequence is TGTGCCAGCAGTCTCGGGGAGGGAAATGGCTACACCTTC. This translates into CASSLGEGNGYTF. The chain combines TRBV6-4 with TRBJ1-2; D not resolved. The CDR3 runs 13 residues. Trimming took 5 bases from V and 6 from J, leaving 13 bases between them. Germline lookup yields CDR1 MRHNA and CDR2 SNTAGT.

The V gene is TRBV30, the J gene TRBJ1-4, with 7 bases lining up with TRBD1. The germline CDR1 and CDR2 sequences are GTSNPN and SVGIG (reference sequence). The V segment lost 1 base and the J segment 4 bases; nucleotides outside the gene matches: 6. The CDR3 sequence is 15 residues long. CDR3 nucleotide sequence: TGTGCCTGGAGTGGGGGGGACAGCAATAATGAAAAACTGTTTTTT. Residues: CAWSGGDSNNEKLFF. Drawing the rest from reference TRBV30 and TRBJ1-4, the complete variable domain is SQTIHQWPATLVQPVGSPLSLECTVEGTSNPNLYWYRQAAGRGLQLLFYSVGIGQISSEVPQNLSASRPQDRQFILSSKKLLLSDSGFYLCAWSGGDSNNEKLFFGSGTQLSVL.

V and J are TRBV5-1 and TRBJ2-3; 7 nucleotides align to TRBD1. The CDR3 sequence is 15 residues long. Unmatched junction bases numbered 4, after V lost 2 bases and J lost 1 base. The germline CDR1 and CDR2 sequences are SGHRS and YFSETQ. Here the CDR3 DNA reads TGCGCCAGCAGCTTCGACAGGGTGGGCACAGATACGCAGTATTTT. It yields the protein CASSFDRVGTDTQYF.

This clone turned up a few times. V and J are TRBV10-3 and TRBJ1-6; perhaps TRBD1 as D (6 bases). Germline CDR1 and CDR2: ENHRY and SYGVKD. Trimming left V 6 bases short and J 15 bases short, with 12 bases between. The CDR3 is 11 residues long. CDR3 amino acids: CAISPGEILHF. The CDR3 coding sequence is TGTGCCATCAGCCCAGGGGAAATCCTCCACTTT.

V is TRBV6-5 and J is TRBJ1-1, with D uncertain. Trimming shortened V by 0 bases and J by 1 base, and 9 bases separated the two germline ends. Per germline, CDR1 MNHEY and CDR2 SVGAGI. The CDR3 length is 15 residues. The CDR3 protein is CASSYSQEGNTEAFF. The CDR3 DNA reads as TGTGCCAGCAGTTACTCGCAGGAGGGGAACACTGAAGCTTTCTTT.

As for this clone: A read error may produce the germline difference seen at one junction end. The chain employs TRBV6-5 and TRBJ1-5, with D perhaps TRBD1 (5 bases). The CDR3 loop spans 13 amino acids. Germline V lookup: CDR1 MNHEY, CDR2 SVGAGI. CDR3 coding DNA: TGTGCCAGCAGGGACGACAGCAGTCAGCCCCAGCATTTT. It encodes CASRDDSSQPQHF.

V gene TRBV6-5 combines with J gene TRBJ2-1; TRBD2 matches at 8 bases. The CDR3 length is 14 residues. Trimming removed 5 bases from V and 6 bases from J; junction bases left unmatched: 6. Per the germline V gene, CDR1 is MNHEY and CDR2 is SVGAGI. CDR3 bases: TGTGCCAGCAGTCAGCCGGGGGGGGTCAATGAGCAGTTCTTC. Its translation: CASSQPGGVNEQFF.

The rearrangement joins TRBV2 to TRBJ2-7; 9 bases match TRBD1. The germline CDR1 and CDR2 sequences are SNHLY and FYNNEI. The CDR3 is made up of 17 amino acids. Losses at the gene ends were 5 bases for V and 0 bases for J; bases not matched to a gene: 11. The CDR3 nucleotides read TGTGCCAGCAGTCGAAAATCCGGGACAGGGTACTCCTACGAGCAGTACTTC. Its translation: CASSRKSGTGYSYEQYF.

The CDR3 DNA reads TGTGCCATCAGTGACCCTGGACAGGGGGAAAACTATGGCTACACCTTC. Protein: CAISDPGQGENYGYTF. This rearrangement joins TRBV10-3 to TRBJ1-2; TRBD1 matches 10 bases. Looked up from germline, CDR1 is ENHRY and CDR2 is SYGVKD. The CDR3 extends over 16 amino acids. After removal of 3 bases from V and 2 bases from J, the junction contained 6 bases not matched to a gene.

The chain joins TRBV6-5 to TRBJ1-5, with 8 bases aligning to TRBD1. The CDR3 totals 14 residues. Germline CDR1 reads MNHEY; CDR2 reads SVGAGI. V lost 6 bases, J lost 5 bases, and 6 bases stayed unmatched. The CDR3 spells CASRPGQAYQPQHF. In DNA, the CDR3 is TGTGCCAGCAGGCCGGGACAGGCATATCAGCCCCAGCATTTT.

J is TRBJ1-4 and V is TRBV18; D gene unclear. V dropped 0 bases and J dropped 0 bases, with 8 bases sitting between them. The CDR3 covers 16 residues. CDR1 and CDR2 (germline): KGHSH, LQKENI. CDR3 nucleotide sequence: TGTGCCAGCTCACCACCCCCCCAGGCAACTAATGAAAAACTGTTTTTT. Its protein product is CASSPPPQATNEKLFF.

The table lists this clone with a few counts. J is TRBJ2-7 and V is TRBV6-2 or TRBV6-3; possible D gene TRBD2, 6 bases. Germline CDR1 and CDR2: MNHEY and SVGEGT. The ends were cut back, 1 base at V and 0 bases at J, with 10 bases in the middle. The CDR3 has 15 residues. The CDR3 DNA is TGTGCCAGCAGTTACTTTATCGGGGGCTCCTACGAGCAGTACTTC. As protein: CASSYFIGGSYEQYF.

A few counts support this clone. This sequence joins TRBV3-1 (or the pseudogene TRBV3-2) and TRBJ2-3, with D maybe TRBD1 (5 bases). Germline loops: CDR1 LGHDT, CDR2 YNNKEL (reference sequence). V lost 4 bases to trimming and J lost 0 bases, with 11 bases between them. This CDR3 has 15 residues. The CDR3: CASSPSGASTDTQYF. The CDR3 DNA reads TGTGCCAGCAGCCCTAGTGGGGCGAGCACAGATACGCAGTATTTT.

V usage is TRBV11-3 and J usage is TRBJ2-7; TRBD1 might be the D (6 bases). Per the germline V gene, CDR1 is SGHNT and CDR2 is YENEEA. This CDR3 spans 13 amino acids. Trimming shortened V by 1 base and J by 5 bases, and 9 bases separated the two germline ends. CDR3 sequence reads: CASSLAQGNEQYF. In DNA form, the CDR3 reads TGTGCCAGCAGCTTAGCCCAGGGGAACGAGCAGTACTTC.

The chain combines TRBV6-5 with TRBJ1-1, with TRBD1 matching over 8 bases. Per the germline V gene, CDR1 is MNHEY and CDR2 is SVGAGI. V gave up 8 bases and J gave up 0 bases; unmatched junction bases: 2. The CDR3 runs 13 residues. The CDR3 sequence: CASSGQVNTEAFF. The CDR3 DNA follows: TGTGCCAGCTCGGGACAGGTGAACACTGAAGCTTTCTTT.